This T cell receptor (beta chain) appears in the sequencing data of a study of T cell responses to AZD1222 COVID-19 vaccine. Findings and limits, study-wide: With dominance at 160-218 and 743-854, vaccine-associated CD4 TCRs spanned spike. No repertoire was sampled before or during the peak T cell response, only after it. Just a handful of AZD1222 recipients tested seropositive at baseline. Clonal diversity may have been underestimated, and the donors were mostly white British, with more females than males.

The data were produced by immunoSEQ multiplex PCR, yet TCRdb's version contains in-frame clones alone and is incomplete. The repertoire holds around 140,000 clones, approximately 93% seen once, with 0.7% to 1% in the top ten. Germline V gene data show CDR1 as SGHVS and CDR2 as FQNEAQ. V dropped 2 bases and J dropped 1 base, with 13 bases sitting between them. This CDR3 has 16 residues. In the case of this clone: Its antigen is still unknown.

The chain joins TRBV7-8 to TRBJ2-3; D is possibly TRBD1 (6 bases). The sequencing here drew on peripheral blood, taken on day 0 of MenACWY control vaccination. The source of this sequence is an adult in good health. The CDR3 protein is CASSLRTGSGTDTQYF. CDR3 bases: TGTGCCAGCAGCTTACGAACAGGGTCCGGCACAGATACGCAGTATTTT.